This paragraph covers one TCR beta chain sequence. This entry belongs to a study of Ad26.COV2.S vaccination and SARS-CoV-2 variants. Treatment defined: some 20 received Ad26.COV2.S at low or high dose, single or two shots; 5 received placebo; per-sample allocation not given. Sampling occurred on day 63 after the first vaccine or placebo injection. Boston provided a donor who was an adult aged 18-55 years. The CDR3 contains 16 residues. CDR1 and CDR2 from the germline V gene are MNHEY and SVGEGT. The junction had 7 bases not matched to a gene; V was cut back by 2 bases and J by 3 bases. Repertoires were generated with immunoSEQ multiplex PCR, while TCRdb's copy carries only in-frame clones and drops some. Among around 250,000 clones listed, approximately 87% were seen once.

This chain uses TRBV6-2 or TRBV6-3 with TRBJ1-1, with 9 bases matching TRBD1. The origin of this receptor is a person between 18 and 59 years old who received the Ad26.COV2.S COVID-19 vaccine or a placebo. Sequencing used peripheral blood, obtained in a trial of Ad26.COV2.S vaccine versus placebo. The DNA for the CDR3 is TGTGCCAGCAGTTACGACAGGGGGGTATTGGACACTGAAGCTTTCTTT. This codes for CASSYDRGVLDTEAFF.